This TCR beta chain was sequenced during a study of blood T cell repertoires in COVID-19 (dated by TCRdb to about 2020). Describing the broader study: Samples from collaborators originated in the United States, Italy and Spain and spanned both the acute and convalescent phases of COVID-19. The material from the prospective study consisted of cDNA or gDNA derived from T cells, B-cell-depleted T cells, or PBMCs. Subjects who had been exposed to COVID-19, were actively infected with it, or had recovered from it provided the deeply sampled blood TCRbeta repertoires that made up the dataset. The repertoires were released in a freely available public database intended as a resource for research on the immune response to SARS-CoV-2. The samples were drawn from two sources: the first 160 participants of the ongoing ImmuneRACE study, and 1,254 subjects contributed by 6 global collaborators. A de-identified subject ID, COVID-19 status, age in years and sex were almost always included in the sample metadata. HLA class I and class II types, where available, came from metadata supplied by the sample provider rather than from assay-based typing. The investigation overall reported the following: The quantity of clinical and demographic metadata differed by source and by participant and was supplied without curation.

For this clone: The antigen it recognizes is unknown. The record has no base qualities; no much larger clone is one base away.

Whole blood was collected in K2EDTA tubes by collaborating institutions according to the institutions' own protocols. For TCRbeta analysis, collaborators shipped samples as frozen whole blood, isolated PBMCs, or DNA extracted from either of those sample types. V is trimmed back by 8 bases and J by 2 bases, and the junction contains 7 bases that no gene match accounts for. In the germline V gene (reference sequence), CDR1 corresponds to LNHDA and CDR2 to SQIVND. The CDR3, cysteine through phenylalanine, is 15 amino acids long. The CDR3 DNA has 45 bases and is translated from base 1. The immunoSEQ Assay, a bias-controlled multiplex PCR, was used to amplify TCRbeta CDR3 regions from genomic DNA. Turning to the authors' computational methods: The number of nucleated cells in each sample was estimated by amplification of reference gene primers within the assay. To quantify the absolute abundance of each unique TCRbeta CDR3 rearrangement, sequence reads were collapsed and filtered. For each sample, productive Simpson clonality was calculated as the square root of Simpson's diversity index across productive rearrangements. TCRdb took over this immuneACCESS table, retaining in-frame rearrangements with V and J assigned. Such tables are incomplete; in checked studies, under half of the missing clones stem from an unresolved V gene, and the remainder is unexplained. That table is the source of V, J and clone size, and D and trimming were worked out from the DNA. This sample is represented by around 39,000 clones; about 84% of them were singletons. 25% to 35% of the sample is taken by the ten largest.

The V and J genes are TRBV19 and TRBJ2-2; 8 junctional bases match TRBD2. The TCR comes from a man older than 75 with active or convalescent COVID-19. The sequencing sample was made of peripheral blood. CDR3 region: CASSLLAVNTGELFF. The DNA sequence reads TGTGCCAGTTCCTTACTAGCGGTTAACACCGGGGAGCTGTTTTTT.